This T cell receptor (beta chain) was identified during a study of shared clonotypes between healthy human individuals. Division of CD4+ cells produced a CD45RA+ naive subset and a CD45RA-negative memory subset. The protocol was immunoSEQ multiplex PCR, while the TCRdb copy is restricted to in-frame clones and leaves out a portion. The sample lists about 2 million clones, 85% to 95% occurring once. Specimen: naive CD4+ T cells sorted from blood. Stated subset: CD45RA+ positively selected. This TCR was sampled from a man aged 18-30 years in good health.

Here the CDR3 reads CASRGFGDNYGYTF. CDR3 sequence (DNA): TGTGCCAGCAGGGGATTTGGGGATAACTATGGCTACACCTTC. This chain links TRBV7-9 with TRBJ1-2; D remains ambiguous. CDR3 size: 14 residues. V was trimmed by 6 bases and J by 1 base, leaving 12 bases between them. Germline CDR1 reads SEHNR; CDR2 reads FQNEAQ (reference sequence).